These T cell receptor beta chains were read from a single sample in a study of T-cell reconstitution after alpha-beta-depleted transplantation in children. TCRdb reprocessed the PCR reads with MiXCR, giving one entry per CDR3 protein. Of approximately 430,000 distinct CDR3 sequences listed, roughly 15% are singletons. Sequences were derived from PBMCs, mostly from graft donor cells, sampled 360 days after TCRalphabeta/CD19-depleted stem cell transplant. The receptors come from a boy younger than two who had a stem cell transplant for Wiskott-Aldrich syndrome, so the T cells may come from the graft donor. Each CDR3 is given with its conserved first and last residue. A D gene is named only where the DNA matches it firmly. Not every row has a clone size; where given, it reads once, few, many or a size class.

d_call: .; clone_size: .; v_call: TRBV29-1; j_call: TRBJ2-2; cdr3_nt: TGCAGCGCTAGGGAGACGAACACCGGGGAGCTGTTTTTT; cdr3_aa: CSARETNTGELFF
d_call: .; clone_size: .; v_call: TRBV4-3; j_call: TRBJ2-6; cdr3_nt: TGCGCCAGCAGCCAAGGGACAGACTCTGGGGCCAACGTCCTGACTTTC; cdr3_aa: CASSQGTDSGANVLTF
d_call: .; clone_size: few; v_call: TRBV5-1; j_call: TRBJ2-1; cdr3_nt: TGCGCCAGCAGCTTGGGGAGTTTACGCTCCTACAATGAGCAGTTCTTC; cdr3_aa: CASSLGSLRSYNEQFF
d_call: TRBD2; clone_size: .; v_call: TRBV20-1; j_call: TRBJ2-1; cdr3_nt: TGCAGTGCTAGAGATCCCCTCGAGACTAGCGGGAGGGCCAGGAACAATGAGCAGTTCTTC; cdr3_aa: CSARDPLETSGRARNNEQFF
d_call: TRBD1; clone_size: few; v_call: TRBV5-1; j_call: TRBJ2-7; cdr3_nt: TGCGCCAGCAGCTGGGGACAGCATTACGAGCAGTACTTC; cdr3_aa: CASSWGQHYEQYF
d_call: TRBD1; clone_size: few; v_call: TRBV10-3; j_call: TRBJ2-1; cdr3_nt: TGTGCCATCAGGCCCACAGGGGGCAGTGAGCAGTTCTTC; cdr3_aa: CAIRPTGGSEQFF
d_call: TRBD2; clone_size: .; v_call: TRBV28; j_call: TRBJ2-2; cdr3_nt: TGTGCCAGCAGAAAGGGACTAGCGGTGAACACCGGGGAGCTGTTTTTT; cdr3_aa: CASRKGLAVNTGELFF
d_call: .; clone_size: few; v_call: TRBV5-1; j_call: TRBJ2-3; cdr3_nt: TGCGCCAGCAGCTTGGTGACAAGGGATACGCAGTATTTT; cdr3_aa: CASSLVTRDTQYF
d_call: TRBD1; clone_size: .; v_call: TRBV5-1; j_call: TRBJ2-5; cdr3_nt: TGCGCCAGCAGCCTGGAATCTCCGGGACAGCAAGAGACCCAGTACTTC; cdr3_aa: CASSLESPGQQETQYF
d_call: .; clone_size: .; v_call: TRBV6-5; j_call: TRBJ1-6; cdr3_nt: TGTGCCAGCAGTTACCTCAGGGATTCACCCCTCCACTTT; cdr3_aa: CASSYLRDSPLHF
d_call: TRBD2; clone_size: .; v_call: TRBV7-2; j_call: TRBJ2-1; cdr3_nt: TGTGCCAGCAGCTTAGCCGCGGGGGGGCCTGCCAATGAGCAGTTCTTC; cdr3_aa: CASSLAAGGPANEQFF
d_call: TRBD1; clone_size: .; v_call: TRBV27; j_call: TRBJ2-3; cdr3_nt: TGTGCCAGCAGTTTTTATGACAGGGAAACAGATACGCAGTATTTT; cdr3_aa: CASSFYDRETDTQYF
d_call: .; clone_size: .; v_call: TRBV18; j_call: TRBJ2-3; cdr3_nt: TGTGCCAGCTCACCACCGGGAAAGGTTGGGACGAGAGATACGCAGTATTTT; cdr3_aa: CASSPPGKVGTRDTQYF
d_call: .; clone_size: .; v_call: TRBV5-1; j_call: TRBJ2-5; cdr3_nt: TGCGCCAGCAGCTTGGAATTCTGGGGAGAGACCCAGTACTTC; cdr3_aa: CASSLEFWGETQYF
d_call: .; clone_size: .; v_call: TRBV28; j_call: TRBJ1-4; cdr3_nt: TGTGCCAGTCGACAGCTTAATGAAAAACTGTTTTTT; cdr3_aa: CASRQLNEKLFF
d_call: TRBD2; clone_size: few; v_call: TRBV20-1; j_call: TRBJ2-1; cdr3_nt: TGCAGTGCTCATCTTTCGGGCGGGAGGGCCTATGAGCAGTTCTTC; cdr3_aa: CSAHLSGGRAYEQFF
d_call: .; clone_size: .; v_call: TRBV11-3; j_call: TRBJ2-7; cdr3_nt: TGTGCCAGCAGCTTAGTCCCGTGGGAGCAGTACTTC; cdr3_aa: CASSLVPWEQYF
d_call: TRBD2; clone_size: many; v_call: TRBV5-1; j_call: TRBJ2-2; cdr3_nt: TGCGCCAGCAGCTTGGCCATGACTAGCGGGAGGGCCGGGGAGCTGTTTTTT; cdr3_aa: CASSLAMTSGRAGELFF
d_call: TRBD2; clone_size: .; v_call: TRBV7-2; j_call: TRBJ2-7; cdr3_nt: TGTGCCAGCAGCCCACTAGCGGGAGGTAACGAGCAGTACTTC; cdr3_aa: CASSPLAGGNEQYF
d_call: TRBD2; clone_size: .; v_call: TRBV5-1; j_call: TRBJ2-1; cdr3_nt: TGCGCCAGCAGCTCCGGGGGGAACTCCTACAATGAGCAGTTCTTC; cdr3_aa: CASSSGGNSYNEQFF
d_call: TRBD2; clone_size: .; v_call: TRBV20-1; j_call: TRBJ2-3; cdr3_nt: TGCAGTGCTAGTCTTTCCCTAGCGGGGGGCACAGATACGCAGTATTTT; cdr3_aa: CSASLSLAGGTDTQYF
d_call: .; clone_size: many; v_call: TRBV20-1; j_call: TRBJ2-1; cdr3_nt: TGCAGTGCCCCCAATCAGGGATCCTACAATGAGCAGTTCTTC; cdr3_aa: CSAPNQGSYNEQFF